The next 29 T cell receptor beta chains were all read from a single sample in a study of control samples from healthy donors and cancer patients. Assay used: immunoSEQ multiplex PCR; TCRdb lists only in-frame clones, some missing. The sample carries approximately 9,900 clones, 75% to 95% recorded once. The sequenced material came from PBMCs. The receptors were sampled from a man aged 55-75 years with colorectal cancer.

The CDR3 DNA follows: TGTGCCAGCAGACGAGGATCCTTAGGGGATGAAAAACTGTTTTTT. Translated, it gives CASRRGSLGDEKLFF. The V gene is TRBV6-5, the J gene TRBJ1-4, with D possibly matching TRBD1 (5 bases). CDR1 MNHEY and CDR2 SVGAGI come from the germline V gene. CDR3 length: 15 residues. Trimming removed 6 bases at V and 6 bases at J, with 17 bases between.

This chain links TRBV6-5 with TRBJ1-2, with D possibly TRBD1 on 5 matching bases. Trimming took 4 bases from V and 6 from J, leaving 18 bases between them. The CDR3 totals 15 residues. The V gene's germline CDR1 is MNHEY and CDR2 SVGAGI. The CDR3 nucleotides are TGTGCCAGCAGTTTCCTCCGACAGCGCAGAAATGGCTACACCTTC. This codes for CASSFLRQRRNGYTF.

The chain has TRBV27 and TRBJ1-6; perhaps TRBD1 as D (5 bases). CDR3 length: 13 amino acids. Germline V gene sequence: CDR1 MNHEY, CDR2 SMNVEV (reference sequence). V was shortened by 3 bases and J by 7 bases, with 7 bases between the two germline ends. The CDR3, as DNA: TGTGCCAGCAGTTTCGGGGGGAATTCACCCCTCCACTTT. It yields the protein CASSFGGNSPLHF.

This chain links TRBV6-5 with TRBJ2-7; no reliable D call. Germline lookup yields CDR1 MNHEY and CDR2 SVGAGI. This CDR3 has 14 residues. V was trimmed by 1 base and J by 0 bases, leaving 7 bases between them. The CDR3 bases are TGTGCCAGCAGTTACTTCAGGACCTCCTACGAGCAGTACTTC. Its protein is CASSYFRTSYEQYF.

The rearrangement uses TRBV9 and TRBJ2-2; tentatively, D is TRBD2 (5 bases). The CDR3 length is 15 residues. Germline V lookup: CDR1 SGDLS, CDR2 YYNGEE. Trimming stripped 0 bases from V and 4 bases from J, with 10 bases between. The CDR3 nucleotides are TGTGCCAGCAGCGTAGCTAGCCCTCTCACCGGGGAGCTGTTTTTT. Protein product: CASSVASPLTGELFF.

The V gene is TRBV7-2, the J gene TRBJ2-5, with 11 bases lining up with TRBD2. The CDR3 consists of 16 residues. The junction had 5 bases not matched to a gene; V was cut back by 5 bases and J by 0 bases. Per germline, CDR1 SGHTA and CDR2 FQGNSA. This CDR3 is CASSVTSGEYQETQYF. CDR3 DNA sequence: TGTGCCAGCAGCGTGACTAGCGGGGAGTACCAAGAGACCCAGTACTTC.

J is TRBJ2-3 and V is TRBV11-2, with no clear D. Germline CDR1 SGHAT, CDR2 FQNNGV. CDR3 length: 13 residues. V was clipped by 3 bases and J by 5 bases, with 9 bases between them. This CDR3 reads CASSLIWRDTQYF. The DNA for the CDR3 is TGTGCCAGCAGCTTGATATGGAGAGATACGCAGTATTTT.

This clone is a singleton in its sample. The rearrangement uses TRBV4-3 and TRBJ1-4; D not certain. The length of the CDR3 is 15 residues. V was cut by 0 bases and J by 5 bases, with 10 bases left in between. Germline V gene sequence: CDR1 LGHNA, CDR2 YSLEER. The CDR3 region has the DNA TGCGCCAGCAGCCAAGATGGTAAAGGGAATGAAAAACTGTTTTTT. Its translation is CASSQDGKGNEKLFF.

The CDR3 reads CAISVQGREQYF. The CDR3 DNA reads as TGTGCCATCAGTGTACAGGGACGAGAGCAGTACTTC. The chain carries TRBV10-3 and TRBJ2-7, with a weak D call TRBD1 (6 bases). The V and J ends lost 4 bases and 7 bases respectively, with 11 bases between them. From germline, CDR1 is ENHRY and CDR2 SYGVKD. This CDR3 region has 12 residues.

The chain links TRBV9 to TRBJ1-1; 8 nucleotides line up with TRBD1. The V segment lost 0 bases and the J segment 7 bases; nucleotides outside the gene matches: 11. The germline V gene encodes CDR1 SGDLS and CDR2 YYNGEE. CDR3 size: 16 residues. The CDR3 spells CASSVAGQGALHEAFF. CDR3 nucleotide sequence: TGTGCCAGCAGCGTAGCTGGGCAGGGGGCACTTCATGAAGCTTTCTTT.

The rearrangement joins TRBV2 to TRBJ1-4; 10 bases are a match to TRBD1. Germline trimming cut 2 bases from V and 8 bases from J; bases unmatched to any gene: 5. CDR1 SNHLY and CDR2 FYNNEI come from the germline V gene. The CDR3 consists of 15 residues. CDR3 sequence reads: CASSEQGQGGEKLFF. The CDR3 coding sequence is TGTGCCAGCAGTGAACAAGGACAGGGGGGCGAAAAACTGTTTTTT. The full variable domain, its missing parts supplied by reference TRBV2 and TRBJ1-4, is EPEVTQTPSHQVTQMGQEVILRCVPISNHLYFYWYRQILGQKVEFLVSFYNNEISEKSEIFDDQFSVERPDGSNFTLKIRSTKLEDSAMYFCASSEQGQGGEKLFFGSGTQLSVL.

This clone was picked up one time. The chain uses TRBV5-1 and TRBJ2-3; tentative D call: TRBD1 (5 bases). The CDR3 has 14 residues. V gave up 2 bases and J gave up 6 bases, with 13 bases separating them. Germline V gene lookup returns CDR1 SGHRS and CDR2 YFSETQ. The CDR3 here is CASSFSRAADTQYF. For the CDR3, the DNA is TGCGCCAGCAGCTTTAGCAGGGCTGCGGATACGCAGTATTTT.

In its sample, this clone was seen once. J is TRBJ1-1 and V is TRBV3-1 (or the pseudogene TRBV3-2); D gene unclear. The germline gives CDR1 LGHDT, CDR2 YNNKEL (reference sequence). Trimming left V 1 base short and J 5 bases short, with 8 bases between. This CDR3 region has 13 residues. CDR3 loop: CASSQGYRTEAFF. The CDR3, as DNA: TGTGCCAGCAGCCAAGGGTATAGGACTGAAGCTTTCTTT.

V gene TRBV7-3 combines with J gene TRBJ1-5; no definite D call. With 5 bases removed from V and 9 bases from J, the gap between germline ends came to 14 bases. Germline V gene data show CDR1 as SGHTA and CDR2 as FQGTGA. This CDR3 spans 13 amino acids. The CDR3 region is CASSPGRDLPQHF. DNA for the CDR3: TGTGCCAGCAGCCCGGGCCGAGATCTGCCCCAGCATTTT.

CDR3 sequence (DNA): TGTGCCAGCAGCTATGACAGGGGGGACTACGAGCAGTACTTC. This encodes CASSYDRGDYEQYF. The gene calls are TRBV3-1 (or the pseudogene TRBV3-2) and TRBJ2-7; 9 positions agree with TRBD1. The CDR3 is made up of 14 amino acids. In germline, CDR1 is LGHDT, CDR2 YNNKEL (reference sequence). Losses at the gene ends were 5 bases for V and 3 bases for J; bases not matched to a gene: 5.

The rearrangement uses TRBV12-3 or TRBV12-4 and TRBJ2-5, with unresolved D. With 6 bases removed from V and 5 bases from J, the gap between germline ends came to 7 bases. The CDR3 extends over 11 amino acids. This CDR3 is CASRRGETQYF. The CDR3 DNA is TGTGCCAGCAGGCGAGGCGAGACCCAGTACTTC.

V is TRBV5-1 and J is TRBJ2-5; D is unresolved. CDR3 length: 14 amino acids. The germline V gene has CDR1 SGHRS and CDR2 YFSETQ. Trimming shortened V by 2 bases and J by 5 bases, and 13 bases separated the two germline ends. CDR3 region: CASSLFSSGETQYF. CDR3 coding DNA: TGCGCCAGCAGCTTATTCTCTAGTGGGGAGACCCAGTACTTC. Variable domain in full (rest from reference TRBV5-1 and TRBJ2-5): KAGVTQTPRYLIKTRGQQVTLSCSPISGHRSVSWYQQTPGQGLQFLFEYFSETQRNKGNFPGRFSGRQFSNSRSEMNVSTLELGDSALYLCASSLFSSGETQYFGPGTRLLVL.

This clone was recorded once. The rearrangement links TRBV4-2 to TRBJ2-7; perhaps TRBD2 as D (6 bases). Germline-derived CDR1 and CDR2 are LGHNA and YNFKEQ. The ends were cut back, 3 bases at V and 3 bases at J, with 12 bases in the middle. CDR3 length: 14 residues. CDR3 amino acids: CASSQARGGYEQYF. CDR3 nucleotide sequence: TGTGCCAGCAGCCAGGCGCGGGGAGGCTACGAGCAGTACTTC.

The rearrangement links TRBV5-4 to TRBJ1-2; unclear D gene. The germline V gene encodes CDR1 SGHNT and CDR2 YYREEE (reference sequence). This CDR3 has 14 residues. Trimming pared 0 bases from V and 3 bases from J, leaving 9 bases between. CDR3 region: CASSLVGFHYGYTF. CDR3 in DNA: TGTGCCAGCAGCTTGGTGGGTTTTCACTATGGCTACACCTTC.

This clone came up once. CDR3 coding DNA: TGTGCCAGCAGTCAGGGGCCATCCTACGAGCAGTACTTC. As protein: CASSQGPSYEQYF. The J gene is TRBJ2-7, the V gene TRBV6-2 or TRBV6-3; possibly TRBD1 for D (6 bases). The CDR3 has 13 amino acids. V lost 5 bases, J lost 1 base, and 9 bases lay in between. Germline loops: CDR1 MNHEY, CDR2 SVGEGT.

J is TRBJ1-1 and V is TRBV9, with 7 bases fitting TRBD1. The CDR3 runs to 16 residues. The germline CDR1 and CDR2 sequences are SGDLS and YYNGEE. V gave up 0 bases and J gave up 5 bases; unmatched junction bases: 10. In DNA, the CDR3 is TGTGCCAGCAGCGTAGCAGGGGGAGAGGGTACGACTGAAGCTTTCTTT. Translation: CASSVAGGEGTTEAFF.

The CDR3 protein is CASSRGTLDQPQHF. The DNA of the CDR3 is TGTGCCAGCAGCCGGGGGACACTAGATCAGCCCCAGCATTTT. V usage is TRBV6-5 and J usage is TRBJ1-5, with a possible D match to TRBD1 (6 bases). Per the germline V gene, CDR1 is MNHEY and CDR2 is SVGAGI. Trimming removed 6 bases from V and 5 bases from J, with 14 bases in between. This CDR3 region has 14 residues.

This chain connects TRBV7-2 to TRBJ2-5; D gene ambiguous. CDR1 is SGHTA and CDR2 is FQGNSA in the germline V gene. This CDR3 is built from 13 residues. V lost 4 bases and J 3 bases, leaving 9 bases between the germline ends. The chain's CDR3 is CASSSGPEETQYF. The DNA for the CDR3 is TGTGCCAGCAGCTCCGGACCCGAAGAGACCCAGTACTTC. The whole variable domain, remainder taken from reference TRBV7-2 and TRBJ2-5, is GAGVSQSPSNKVTEKGKDVELRCDPISGHTALYWYRQSLGQGLEFLIYFQGNSAPDKSGLPSDRFSAERTGGSVSTLTIQRTQQEDSAVYLCASSSGPEETQYFGPGTRLLVL.

This chain connects TRBV3-1 (or the pseudogene TRBV3-2) to TRBJ1-6; no firm D call. CDR3 length: 14 amino acids. V was pared by 3 bases and J by 0 bases, with 3 bases between. Germline CDR1 reads LGHDT; CDR2 reads YNNKEL (reference sequence). The CDR3 nucleotides read TGTGCCAGCAGCCAGAGCTCCTATAATTCACCCCTCCACTTT. This translates into CASSQSSYNSPLHF.

To note about this clone: Other DNA sequences from this sample encode an identical CDR3 as well. The genes are TRBV5-3 and TRBJ1-3; D remains ambiguous. TRBV5-3 is reported as an ORF; its role is uncertain. This CDR3 comprises 13 residues. V was shortened by 4 bases and J by 4 bases, with 9 bases between the two germline ends. This CDR3 is CARSRTGGNTIYF. For the CDR3, the DNA is TGTGCCAGAAGCCGGACCGGAGGAAACACCATATATTTT.

The CDR3 reads CASSYRVYEQYF. CDR3 DNA: TGTGCCAGCAGTTACAGGGTATACGAGCAGTACTTC. The chain carries TRBV12-3 or TRBV12-4 and TRBJ2-7, with D perhaps matching TRBD1 (6 bases). This CDR3 comprises 12 residues. The V and J ends lost 4 bases and 4 bases respectively, with 8 bases between them.

The rearrangement uses TRBV6-1 and TRBJ2-2; D remains unclear. Trimming removed 2 bases at V and 1 base at J, with 17 bases between. This CDR3 has 18 amino acids. The germline gives CDR1 MNHNS, CDR2 SASEGT. The CDR3 DNA follows: TGTGCCAGCAGTGAAACCCTCCGGACCCTTCGGAACACCGGGGAGCTGTTTTTT. Its protein product is CASSETLRTLRNTGELFF.

This clone appeared once. This rearrangement joins TRBV9 to TRBJ1-2; weak D call: TRBD1 (5 bases). Germline lookup yields CDR1 SGDLS and CDR2 YYNGEE. The CDR3 has 15 residues. V gave up 3 bases and J gave up 5 bases, with 17 bases separating them. In DNA form, the CDR3 reads TGTGCCAGCAGCGCCTCAGGGTCCCCTAGATATGGCTACACCTTC. Protein: CASSASGSPRYGYTF. The full variable domain, rest sourced from reference TRBV9 and TRBJ1-2, is DSGVTQTPKHLITATGQRVTLRCSPRSGDLSVYWYQQSLDQGLQFLIQYYNGEERAKGNILERFSAQQFPDLHSELNLSSLELGDSALYFCASSASGSPRYGYTFGSGTRLTVV.

The chain combines TRBV5-1 with TRBJ1-1; a possible D gene is TRBD1 (5 bases). The CDR3 has 17 residues. CDR1 is SGHRS, CDR2 YFSETQ, per germline. V was trimmed by 3 bases and J by 2 bases, leaving 20 bases between them. CDR3 amino acids: CASSSLLGGEGNTEAFF. The CDR3 DNA is TGCGCCAGCAGCTCCCTACTGGGAGGGGAGGGCAACACTGAAGCTTTCTTT. The variable domain in full, completed from reference TRBV5-1 and TRBJ1-1, reads KAGVTQTPRYLIKTRGQQVTLSCSPISGHRSVSWYQQTPGQGLQFLFEYFSETQRNKGNFPGRFSGRQFSNSRSEMNVSTLELGDSALYLCASSSLLGGEGNTEAFFGQGTRLTVV.